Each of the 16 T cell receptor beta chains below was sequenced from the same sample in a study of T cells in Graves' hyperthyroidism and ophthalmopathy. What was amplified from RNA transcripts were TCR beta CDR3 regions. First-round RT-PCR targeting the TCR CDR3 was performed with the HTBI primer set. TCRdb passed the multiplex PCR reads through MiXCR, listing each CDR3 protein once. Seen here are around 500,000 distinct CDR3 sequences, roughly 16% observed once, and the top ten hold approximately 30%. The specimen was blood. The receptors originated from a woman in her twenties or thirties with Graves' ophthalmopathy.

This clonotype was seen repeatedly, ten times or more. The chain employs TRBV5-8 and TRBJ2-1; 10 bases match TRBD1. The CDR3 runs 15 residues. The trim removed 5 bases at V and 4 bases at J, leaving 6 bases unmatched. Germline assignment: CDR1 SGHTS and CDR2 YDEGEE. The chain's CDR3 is CASSTDRGDYNEQFF. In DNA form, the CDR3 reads TGTGCCAGCAGTACGGACAGGGGGGATTACAATGAGCAGTTCTTC.

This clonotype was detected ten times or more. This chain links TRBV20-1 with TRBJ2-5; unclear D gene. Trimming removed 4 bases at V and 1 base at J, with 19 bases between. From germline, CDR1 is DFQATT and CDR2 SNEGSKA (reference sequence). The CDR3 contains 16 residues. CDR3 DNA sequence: TGCAGTGCTACCGAATACCGGGCCCTGAGCCAAGAGACCCAGTACTTC. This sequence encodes CSATEYRALSQETQYF.

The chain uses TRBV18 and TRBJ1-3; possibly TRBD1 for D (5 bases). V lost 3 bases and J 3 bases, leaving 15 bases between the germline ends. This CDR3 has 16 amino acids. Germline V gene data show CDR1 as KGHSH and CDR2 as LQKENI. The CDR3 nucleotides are TGTGCCAGCTCACCGAAGTTCGGGGCTAATGGAAACACCATATATTTT. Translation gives CASSPKFGANGNTIYF.

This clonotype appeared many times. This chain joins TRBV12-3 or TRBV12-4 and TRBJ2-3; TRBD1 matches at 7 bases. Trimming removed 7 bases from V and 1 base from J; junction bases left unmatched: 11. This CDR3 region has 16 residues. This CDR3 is CASNDLQGIGTDTQYF. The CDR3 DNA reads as TGTGCCAGCAATGACTTACAGGGGATTGGCACAGATACGCAGTATTTT.

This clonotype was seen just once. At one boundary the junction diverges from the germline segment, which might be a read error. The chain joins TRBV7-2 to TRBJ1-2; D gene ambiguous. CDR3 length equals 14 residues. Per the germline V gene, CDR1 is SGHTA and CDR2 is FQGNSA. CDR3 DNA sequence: TGTGCCAGCGGCTTGACTTGGGATGTGTATGGCTACACCTTC. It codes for CASGLTWDVYGYTF.

CDR3 residues: CASSSTLRVNTIYF. CDR3 in DNA: TGTGCCAGCAGTTCGACACTTCGGGTAAACACCATATATTTT. The chain is built from TRBV28 and TRBJ1-3; no reliable D call. This CDR3 contains 14 residues. V lost 4 bases to trimming and J lost 6 bases, with 13 bases between them. In germline, CDR1 is MDHEN, CDR2 SYDVKM.

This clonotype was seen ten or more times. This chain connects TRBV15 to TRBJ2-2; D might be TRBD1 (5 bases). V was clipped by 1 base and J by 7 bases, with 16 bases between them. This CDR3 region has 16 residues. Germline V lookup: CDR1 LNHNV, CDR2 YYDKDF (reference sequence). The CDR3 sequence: CATSRGRAGQGGELFF. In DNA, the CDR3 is TGTGCCACCAGCAGAGGCCGGGCAGGGCAAGGCGGGGAGCTGTTTTTT.

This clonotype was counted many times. The CDR3 loop reads CASSLGTSGAYYEQYF. The CDR3 nucleotides are TGTGCCAGCAGTCTCGGGACTAGCGGGGCGTACTACGAGCAGTACTTC. The chain couples TRBV27 to TRBJ2-7, with 13 nucleotides matching TRBD2. CDR1 is MNHEY, CDR2 SMNVEV, per germline (reference sequence). V shed 5 bases, J shed 3 bases, and the junction held 7 bases outside the gene matches. This CDR3 is 16 amino acids long.

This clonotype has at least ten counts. CDR3: CASSPTAQETQYF. The CDR3 DNA follows: TGTGCCAGCTCACCGACAGCCCAAGAGACCCAGTACTTC. The chain recombines TRBV18 with TRBJ2-5; D is possibly TRBD1 (5 bases). Germline V CDR1 and CDR2: KGHSH, LQKENI. CDR3 length equals 13 residues. Trimming cost V 3 bases and J 1 base, with 6 bases left between them. Full variable domain (outside the CDR3, taken from reference TRBV18 and TRBJ2-5): NAGVMQNPRHLVRRRGQEARLRCSPMKGHSHVYWYRQLPEEGLKFMVYLQKENIIDESGMPKERFSAEFPKEGPSILRIQQVVRGDSAAYFCASSPTAQETQYFGPGTRLLVL.

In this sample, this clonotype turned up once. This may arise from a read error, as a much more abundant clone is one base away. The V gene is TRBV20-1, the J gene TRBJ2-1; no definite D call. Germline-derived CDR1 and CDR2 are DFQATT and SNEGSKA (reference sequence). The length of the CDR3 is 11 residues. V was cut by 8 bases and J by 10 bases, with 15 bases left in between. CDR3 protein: CSPQDAVEQFF. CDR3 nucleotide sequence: TGCAGTCCGCAAGATGCTGTGGAGCAGTTCTTC.

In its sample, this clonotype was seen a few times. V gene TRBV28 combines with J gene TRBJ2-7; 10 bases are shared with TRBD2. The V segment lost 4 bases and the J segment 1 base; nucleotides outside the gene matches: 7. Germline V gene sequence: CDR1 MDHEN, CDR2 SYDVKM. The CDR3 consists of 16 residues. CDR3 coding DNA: TGTGCCAGCAGTTACCTCCTAGCGGGAGAATCCTACGAGCAGTACTTC. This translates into CASSYLLAGESYEQYF.

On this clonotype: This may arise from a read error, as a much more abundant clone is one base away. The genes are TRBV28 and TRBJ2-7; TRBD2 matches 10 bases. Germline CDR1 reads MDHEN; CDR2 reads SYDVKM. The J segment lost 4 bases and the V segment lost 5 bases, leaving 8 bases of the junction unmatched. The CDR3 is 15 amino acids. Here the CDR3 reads CASSHTSGNLYEQYF. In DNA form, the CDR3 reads TGTGCCAGCAGTCACACTAGCGGGAACTTGTACGAGCAGTACTTC.

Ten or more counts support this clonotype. In DNA form, the CDR3 reads TGTGCCAGCAGTTCCCCTCGACTCTCAGGGGGTAATTCACCCCTCCACTTT. This translates into CASSSPRLSGGNSPLHF. The J gene is TRBJ1-6, the V gene TRBV28; 7 nucleotides agree with TRBD1. This CDR3 has 17 residues. The ends lost 4 bases at V and 6 bases at J; junction bases unmatched: 12. Germline values: CDR1 MDHEN, CDR2 SYDVKM. The full variable domain, rest sourced from reference TRBV28 and TRBJ1-6, is DVKVTQSSRYLVKRTGEKVFLECVQDMDHENMFWYRQDPGLGLRLIYFSYDVKMKEKGDIPEGYSVSREKKERFSLILESASTNQTSMYLCASSSPRLSGGNSPLHFGNGTRLTVT.

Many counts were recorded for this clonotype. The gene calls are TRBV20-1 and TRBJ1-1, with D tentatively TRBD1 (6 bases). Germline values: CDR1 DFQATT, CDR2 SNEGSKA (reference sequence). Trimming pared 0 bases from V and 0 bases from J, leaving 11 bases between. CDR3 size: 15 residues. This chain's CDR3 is CSAREPQGLNTEAFF. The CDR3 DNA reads TGCAGTGCTAGAGAGCCACAGGGTTTGAACACTGAAGCTTTCTTT.

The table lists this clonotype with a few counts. CDR3 sequence reads: CASSPSTGGRGGELFF. In DNA, the CDR3 is TGTGCCAGCAGCCCCTCGACAGGGGGCAGGGGCGGGGAGCTGTTTTTT. This chain uses TRBV13 with TRBJ2-2; 10 nucleotides line up with TRBD1. The J segment lost 7 bases and the V segment lost 5 bases, leaving 10 bases of the junction unmatched. Per the germline V gene, CDR1 is PRHDT and CDR2 is FYEKMQ (reference sequence). The CDR3 contains 16 residues.

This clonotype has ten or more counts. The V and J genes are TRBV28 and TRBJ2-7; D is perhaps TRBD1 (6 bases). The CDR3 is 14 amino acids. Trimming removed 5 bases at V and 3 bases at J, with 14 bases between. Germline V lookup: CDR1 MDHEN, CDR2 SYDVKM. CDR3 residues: CASSPLWTDYEQYF. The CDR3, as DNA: TGTGCCAGCAGTCCCCTCTGGACAGACTACGAGCAGTACTTC.